This passage covers 20 T cell receptor beta chains from one sample sequenced in a study of blood T cell repertoires in COVID-19. Clones were sequenced by immunoSEQ multiplex PCR, and TCRdb holds only the in-frame ones, with some missing. The sample holds 150,000 to 200,000 clones, 85% to 95% seen once. The sequenced sample was peripheral blood. Every receptor here comes from a woman between 55 and 75 years old with COVID-19, enrolled during active disease.

J is TRBJ1-3 and V is TRBV18, with 7 positions matching TRBD1. V trimming: 6 bases; J trimming: 0 bases; junction bases outside the gene matches: 5. The CDR3 runs 15 residues. Germline loops: CDR1 KGHSH, CDR2 LQKENI. CDR3 in DNA: TGTGCCAGCTCGACAGGGAGCAGCTCTGGAAACACCATATATTTT. This encodes CASSTGSSSGNTIYF.

The chain is built from TRBV28 and TRBJ1-4; a possible D gene is TRBD1 (5 bases). Germline CDR1 MDHEN, CDR2 SYDVKM. The CDR3 has 16 residues. The V gene lost 5 bases and the J gene lost 10 bases, with 23 bases spanning the gap. The CDR3 region has the DNA TGTGCCAGCAGTGAAACAGGCTTACGGGCTCCCGTAAAACTGTTTTTT. Protein sequence: CASSETGLRAPVKLFF.

The gene calls are TRBV6-1 and TRBJ2-1; 10 bases align to TRBD2. Germline V gene lookup returns CDR1 MNHNS and CDR2 SASEGT. V lost 3 bases to trimming and J lost 3 bases; unmatched junction nucleotides: 2. The CDR3 has 15 residues. The CDR3 nucleotides are TGTGCCAGCAGTGATAAGCGGGGGGGCTACAATGAGCAGTTCTTC. Encoded protein: CASSDKRGGYNEQFF.

Only one count was recorded for this clone. The chain links TRBV30 to TRBJ1-1; D not certain. V lost 4 bases to trimming and J lost 10 bases, with 16 bases between them. The CDR3 length is 12 residues. Germline V gene lookup returns CDR1 GTSNPN and CDR2 SVGIG (reference sequence). This chain's CDR3 is CAWIGRGLRAFF. The CDR3 nucleotides read TGTGCCTGGATTGGGCGGGGATTGCGAGCTTTCTTT.

J is TRBJ1-3 and V is TRBV9, with D hard to call. The CDR3 runs 12 residues. The germline V gene has CDR1 SGDLS and CDR2 YYNGEE. The ends were cut back, 6 bases at V and 1 base at J, with 5 bases in the middle. CDR3 amino acids: CASTRSGNTIYF. CDR3 bases: TGTGCCAGCACGAGATCTGGAAACACCATATATTTT.

Worth noting for this clone: The CDR3 carries no conserved terminal phenylalanine or tryptophan, so it likely arises from a read error. Because the CDR3's place on the DNA is in doubt, the DNA is left out and the CDR3 is given as listed by TCRdb. The V and J genes are TRBV6-1 and TRBJ1-2; the D segment call TRBD1 is taken from the table without a DNA check. Looked up from germline, CDR1 is MNHNS and CDR2 is SASEGT. A total of 13 residues make up the CDR3, ends included. The CDR3 is CASSAAGQPINSG.

This clone has a single count. The genes are TRBV12-3 or TRBV12-4 and TRBJ1-2; TRBD1 might be the D (6 bases). The V gene lost 7 bases and the J gene lost 7 bases, with 16 bases spanning the gap. This CDR3 contains 13 residues. Written as DNA, the CDR3 is TGTGCCAGCACCGTAGGGGGGGCGGGTGGCTACACCTTC. This translates into CASTVGGAGGYTF.

The chain is built from TRBV4-1 and TRBJ2-1; D gene ambiguous. V was shortened by 1 base and J by 0 bases, with 7 bases between the two germline ends. Germline loops: CDR1 MGHRA, CDR2 YSYEKL. The CDR3 is 15 residues long. CDR3 DNA: TGCGCCAGCAGCCAAGGACTTAGCTCCTACAATGAGCAGTTCTTC. Encoded protein: CASSQGLSSYNEQFF.

The chain uses TRBV5-6 and TRBJ2-5; D unclear. CDR1 is SGHDT and CDR2 is YYEEEE in the germline V gene. With 6 bases removed from V and 5 bases from J, the gap between germline ends came to 14 bases. The length of the CDR3 is 13 residues. The CDR3 region is CASTRPAFETQYF. DNA for the CDR3: TGTGCCAGCACCAGGCCCGCATTCGAGACCCAGTACTTC.

The V call is TRBV19, the J call TRBJ1-5, with a weak D call TRBD1 (5 bases). Trimming cost V 3 bases and J 7 bases, with 16 bases left between them. The CDR3 sequence is 15 residues long. Germline V gene lookup returns CDR1 LNHDA and CDR2 SQIVND (reference sequence). The DNA of the CDR3 is TGTGCCAGTAGTATCATGCCTCAGGGTGGACAGCCCCAGCATTTT. Protein: CASSIMPQGGQPQHF.

This clone was seen once. The chain combines TRBV15 with TRBJ1-2, with 7 bases lining up with TRBD1. The germline V gene has CDR1 LNHNV and CDR2 YYDKDF (reference sequence). This CDR3 has 14 amino acids. The V gene end was trimmed by 3 bases and the J gene end by 2 bases; junction bases not matched to a gene: 3. The CDR3 DNA sequence: TGTGCCACCAGCAGGGAGACAGGGAACTATGGCTACACCTTC. This codes for CATSRETGNYGYTF.

The rearrangement uses TRBV14 and TRBJ2-7; no clear D. Germline values: CDR1 SGHDN, CDR2 FVKESK. There are 12 residues in the CDR3. With 4 bases removed from V and 3 bases from J, the gap between germline ends came to 7 bases. The CDR3 reads CASSPTSYEQYF. The DNA for the CDR3 is TGTGCCAGCAGCCCGACAAGCTACGAGCAGTACTTC.

This clone was detected only once. This chain connects TRBV29-1 to TRBJ1-1; 8 bases map to TRBD1. J gave up 1 base and V 6 bases, and 4 bases lay outside the gene matches. This CDR3 has 13 residues. Germline values: CDR1 SQVTM, CDR2 ANQGSEA. CDR3 sequence: CSVQDRANTEAFF. CDR3 DNA sequence: TGCAGCGTCCAGGACAGGGCGAACACTGAAGCTTTCTTT.

The rearrangement links TRBV5-4 to TRBJ2-3; 10 bases fit TRBD2. The germline gives CDR1 SGHNT, CDR2 YYREEE (reference sequence). This CDR3 comprises 16 residues. The V gene end was trimmed by 4 bases and the J gene end by 1 base; junction bases not matched to a gene: 6. The CDR3 loop reads CASSPRGTSGTDTQYF. In DNA form, the CDR3 reads TGTGCCAGCAGCCCGCGCGGGACTAGCGGCACAGATACGCAGTATTTT.

CDR3 in amino acids: CASSLEAGGKFEQYF. The CDR3 DNA sequence: TGTGCCAGCAGCTTAGAGGCAGGGGGAAAGTTCGAGCAGTACTTC. The rearrangement uses TRBV7-8 and TRBJ2-7, with 7 bases identical to TRBD1. Germline assignment: CDR1 SGHVS and CDR2 FQNEAQ. V lost 1 base, J lost 6 bases, and 9 bases stayed unmatched. The CDR3 sequence is 15 residues long.

The V call is TRBV5-1, the J call TRBJ2-2, with TRBD1 identical over 8 bases. Germline CDR1 reads SGHRS; CDR2 reads YFSETQ. With 0 bases clipped from V and 6 bases from J, the junction kept 7 bases outside the gene matches. The CDR3 length is 16 residues. The CDR3 coding sequence is TGCGCCAGCAGCTTGGTCCAGGGGGCTGGGGCCGGGGAGCTGTTTTTT. It encodes CASSLVQGAGAGELFF.

The chain recombines TRBV7-9 with TRBJ1-4, with D possibly being TRBD1 (5 bases). With 5 bases removed from V and 0 bases from J, the gap between germline ends came to 13 bases. The germline V gene encodes CDR1 SEHNR and CDR2 FQNEAQ (reference sequence). This CDR3 region has 16 residues. The CDR3: CASSLKDIATNEKLFF. The DNA of the CDR3 is TGTGCCAGCAGCCTTAAGGACATCGCAACTAATGAAAAACTGTTTTTT.

J is TRBJ1-4 and V is TRBV2; tentative D call: TRBD1 (6 bases). The CDR3 covers 14 residues. Germline V gives CDR1 SNHLY, CDR2 FYNNEI. Trimming took off 2 bases at V and 4 bases at J, with 8 bases between the two ends. The CDR3 DNA follows: TGTGCCAGCAGTGAACAGGGGAGTAATGAAAAACTGTTTTTT. It is translated as CASSEQGSNEKLFF.

V gene TRBV4-1 combines with J gene TRBJ1-1; weak D call: TRBD1 (5 bases). V dropped 1 base and J dropped 5 bases, with 11 bases sitting between them. CDR1 is MGHRA, CDR2 YSYEKL, per germline. The CDR3 covers 14 residues. CDR3 sequence: CASSQGGRATEAFF. The CDR3 DNA reads as TGCGCCAGCAGCCAAGGAGGCAGGGCTACTGAAGCTTTCTTT.

The J gene is TRBJ1-4, the V gene TRBV5-4, with D hard to call. Trimming shortened V by 5 bases and J by 8 bases, and 16 bases separated the two germline ends. The CDR3 contains 14 residues. Germline CDR1 is SGHNT and CDR2 is YYREEE (reference sequence). CDR3 DNA: TGTGCCAGCAGTTCCGTGTCGAGTAGCGAAAAACTGTTTTTT. This codes for CASSSVSSSEKLFF.